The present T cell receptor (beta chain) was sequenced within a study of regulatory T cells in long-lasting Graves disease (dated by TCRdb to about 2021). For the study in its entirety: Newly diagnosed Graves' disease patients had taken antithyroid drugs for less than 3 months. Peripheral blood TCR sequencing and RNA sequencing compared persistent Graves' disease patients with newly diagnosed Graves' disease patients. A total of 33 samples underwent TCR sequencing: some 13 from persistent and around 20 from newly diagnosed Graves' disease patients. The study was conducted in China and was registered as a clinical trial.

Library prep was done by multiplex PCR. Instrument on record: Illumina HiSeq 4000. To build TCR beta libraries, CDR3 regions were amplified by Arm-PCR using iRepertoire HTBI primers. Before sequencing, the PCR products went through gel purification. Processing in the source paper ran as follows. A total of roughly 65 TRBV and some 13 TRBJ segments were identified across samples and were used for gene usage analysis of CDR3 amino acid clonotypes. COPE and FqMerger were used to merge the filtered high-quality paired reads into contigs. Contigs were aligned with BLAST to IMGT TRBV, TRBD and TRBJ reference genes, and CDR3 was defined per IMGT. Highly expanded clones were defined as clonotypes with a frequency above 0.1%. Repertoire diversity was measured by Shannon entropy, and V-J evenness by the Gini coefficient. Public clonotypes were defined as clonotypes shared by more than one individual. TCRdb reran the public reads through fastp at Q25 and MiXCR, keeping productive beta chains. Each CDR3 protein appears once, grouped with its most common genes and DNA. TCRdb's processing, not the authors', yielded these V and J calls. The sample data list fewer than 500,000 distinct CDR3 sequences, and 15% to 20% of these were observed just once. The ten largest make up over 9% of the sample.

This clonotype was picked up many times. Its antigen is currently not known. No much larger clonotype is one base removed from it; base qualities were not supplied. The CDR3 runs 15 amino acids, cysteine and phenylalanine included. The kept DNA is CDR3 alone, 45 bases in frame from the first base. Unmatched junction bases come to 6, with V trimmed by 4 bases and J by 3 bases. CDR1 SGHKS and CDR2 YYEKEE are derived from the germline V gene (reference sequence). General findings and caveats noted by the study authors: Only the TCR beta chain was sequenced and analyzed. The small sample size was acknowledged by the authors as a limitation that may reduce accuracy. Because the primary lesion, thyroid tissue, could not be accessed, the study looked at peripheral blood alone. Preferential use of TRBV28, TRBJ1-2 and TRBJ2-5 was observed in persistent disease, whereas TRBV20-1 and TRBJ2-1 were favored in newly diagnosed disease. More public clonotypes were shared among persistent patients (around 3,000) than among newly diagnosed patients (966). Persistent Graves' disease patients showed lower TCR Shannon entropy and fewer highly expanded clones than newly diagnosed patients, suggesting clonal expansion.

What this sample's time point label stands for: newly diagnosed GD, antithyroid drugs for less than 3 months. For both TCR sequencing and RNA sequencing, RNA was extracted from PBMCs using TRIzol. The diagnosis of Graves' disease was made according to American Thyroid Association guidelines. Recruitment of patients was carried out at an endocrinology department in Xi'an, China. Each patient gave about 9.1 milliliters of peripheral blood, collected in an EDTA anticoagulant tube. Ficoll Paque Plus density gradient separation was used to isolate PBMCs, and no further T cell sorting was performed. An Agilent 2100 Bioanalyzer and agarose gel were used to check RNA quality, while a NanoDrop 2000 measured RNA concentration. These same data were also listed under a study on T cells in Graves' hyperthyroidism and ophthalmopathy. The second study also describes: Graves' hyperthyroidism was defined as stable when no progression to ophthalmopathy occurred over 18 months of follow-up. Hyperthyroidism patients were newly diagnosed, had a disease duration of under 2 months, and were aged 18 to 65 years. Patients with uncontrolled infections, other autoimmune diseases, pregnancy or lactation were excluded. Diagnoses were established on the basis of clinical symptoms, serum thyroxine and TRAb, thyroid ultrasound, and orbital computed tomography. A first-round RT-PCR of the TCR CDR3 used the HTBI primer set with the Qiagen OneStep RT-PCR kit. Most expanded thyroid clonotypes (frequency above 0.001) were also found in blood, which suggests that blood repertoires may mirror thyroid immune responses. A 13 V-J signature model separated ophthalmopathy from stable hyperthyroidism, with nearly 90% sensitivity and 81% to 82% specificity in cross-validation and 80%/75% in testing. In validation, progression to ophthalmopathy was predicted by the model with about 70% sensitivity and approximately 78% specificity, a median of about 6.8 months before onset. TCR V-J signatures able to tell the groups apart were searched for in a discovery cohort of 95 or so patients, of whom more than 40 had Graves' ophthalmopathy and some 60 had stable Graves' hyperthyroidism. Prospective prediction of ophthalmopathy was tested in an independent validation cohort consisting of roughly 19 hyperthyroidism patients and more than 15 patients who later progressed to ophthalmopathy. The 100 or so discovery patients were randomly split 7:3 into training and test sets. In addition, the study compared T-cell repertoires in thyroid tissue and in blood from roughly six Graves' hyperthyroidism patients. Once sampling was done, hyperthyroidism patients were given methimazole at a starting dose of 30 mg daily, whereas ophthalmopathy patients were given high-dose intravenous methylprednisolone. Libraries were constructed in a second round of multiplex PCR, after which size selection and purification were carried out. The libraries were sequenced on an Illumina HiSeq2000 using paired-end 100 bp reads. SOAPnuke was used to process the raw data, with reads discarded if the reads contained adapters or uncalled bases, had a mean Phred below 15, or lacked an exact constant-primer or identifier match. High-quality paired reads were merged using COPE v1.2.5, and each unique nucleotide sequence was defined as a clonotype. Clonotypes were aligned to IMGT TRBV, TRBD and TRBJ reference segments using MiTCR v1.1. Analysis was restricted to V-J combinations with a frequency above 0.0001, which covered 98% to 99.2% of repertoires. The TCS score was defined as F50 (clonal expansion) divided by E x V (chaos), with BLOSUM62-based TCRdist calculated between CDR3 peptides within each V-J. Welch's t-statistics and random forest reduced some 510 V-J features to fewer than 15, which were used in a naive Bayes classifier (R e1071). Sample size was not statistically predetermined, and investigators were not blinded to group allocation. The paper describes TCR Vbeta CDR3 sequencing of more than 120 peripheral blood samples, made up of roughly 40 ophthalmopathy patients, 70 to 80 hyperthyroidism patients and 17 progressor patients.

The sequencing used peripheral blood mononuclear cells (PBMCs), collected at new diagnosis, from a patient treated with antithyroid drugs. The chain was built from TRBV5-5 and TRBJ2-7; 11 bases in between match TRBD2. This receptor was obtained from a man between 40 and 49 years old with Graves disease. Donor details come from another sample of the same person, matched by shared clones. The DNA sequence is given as TGTGCCAGCAGCATCGGGACTAGCGGCTACTACGAGCAGTACTTC. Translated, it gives CASSIGTSGYYEQYF. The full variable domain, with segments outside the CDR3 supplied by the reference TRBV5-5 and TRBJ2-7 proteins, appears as DAGVTQSPTHLIKTRGQQVTLRCSPISGHKSVSWYQQVLGQGPQFIFQYYEKEERGRGNFPDRFSARQFPNYSSELNVNALLLGDSALYLCASSIGTSGYYEQYFGPGTRLTVT.